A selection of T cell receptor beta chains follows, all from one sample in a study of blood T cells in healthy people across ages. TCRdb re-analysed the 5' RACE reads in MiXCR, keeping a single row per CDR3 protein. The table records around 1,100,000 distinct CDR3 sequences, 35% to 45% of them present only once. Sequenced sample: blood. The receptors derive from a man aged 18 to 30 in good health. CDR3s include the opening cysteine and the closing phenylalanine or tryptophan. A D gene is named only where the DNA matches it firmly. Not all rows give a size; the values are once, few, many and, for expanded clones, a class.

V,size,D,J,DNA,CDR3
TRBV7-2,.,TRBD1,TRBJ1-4,TGTGCCAGCAGCCAAGGGACAGGGGAAAAACTGTTTTTT,CASSQGTGEKLFF
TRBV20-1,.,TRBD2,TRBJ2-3,TGCAGTGCCTCAAAGACTAGCGGGGGGGTCCTTAGCACAGATACGCAGTATTTT,CSASKTSGGVLSTDTQYF
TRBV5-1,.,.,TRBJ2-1,TGCGCCAGCTGCGGGACACCGGGCGATGAGCAGTTCTTC,CASCGTPGDEQFF
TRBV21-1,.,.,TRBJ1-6,TGTGCCAGCAGCCCGCGGTTTGTGGTAAATTCACTCCTCCACTTT,CASSPRFVVNSLLHF
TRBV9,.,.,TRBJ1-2,TGTGCCAGCAGCGCCCCTATGTGGGGAGGGGCCTATGGCTACACCTTC,CASSAPMWGGAYGYTF
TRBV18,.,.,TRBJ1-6,TGTGCCAGCTCACTTGACAGGCCAGATAATTCACCCCTCCACTTT,CASSLDRPDNSPLHF
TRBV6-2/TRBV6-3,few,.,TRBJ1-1,TGTGCCAGCAGACCCGGACAAGAAGGTGAAGCTTTCTTT,CASRPGQEGEAFF
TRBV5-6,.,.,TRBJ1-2,TGTGCCAGCAGCGCCGGATTGCATCATAACAGGGTTAACGGGGGCTACACCTTC,CASSAGLHHNRVNGGYTF
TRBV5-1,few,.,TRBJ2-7,TGCGCCAGCAGCTTGAACCTAGCGAGCAATGAGCAGTACTTC,CASSLNLASNEQYF
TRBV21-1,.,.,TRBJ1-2,TGTGCCAGCAGCCCGGGTCCCAGGGAAAACTATGGCTACACCTTC,CASSPGPRENYGYTF
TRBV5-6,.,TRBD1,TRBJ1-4,TGTGCCAGCAGCTTGTTTATCTCTCCGGGACAGGCGAATGAAAAACTGTTTTTT,CASSLFISPGQANEKLFF
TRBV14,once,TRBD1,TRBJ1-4,TGTGCCAACAGCCAGATAGCCGGGACAGCAAGAAAACTGTTTTTT,CANSQIAGTARKLFF
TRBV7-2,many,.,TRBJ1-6,TGTGCCAGCAGCTTAAACACCTTTACCTATTCACCCCTCCACTTT,CASSLNTFTYSPLHF
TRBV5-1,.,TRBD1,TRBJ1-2,TGCGCCAGCAGCCGCGCCGACAGGGGCTCGCGCGGCTACACCTTC,CASSRADRGSRGYTF
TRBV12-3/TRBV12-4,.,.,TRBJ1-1,TGTGCCAGCAGTCTGCGAGAGGGTCGGGAAGCTTTCTTT,CASSLREGREAFF
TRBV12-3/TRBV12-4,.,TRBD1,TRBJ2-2,TGTGCCAGCAGCCCCGAACAGGGGAGCACCGGGGAGCTGTTTTTT,CASSPEQGSTGELFF
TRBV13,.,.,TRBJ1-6,TGTGCCAGCAGTTCTGAAGCAGCACCCCTCCACTTT,CASSSEAAPLHF
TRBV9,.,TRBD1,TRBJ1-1,TGTGCCAGCAGCGCTCCGGGACAGGGAATAGTGGCTGAAGCTTTCTTT,CASSAPGQGIVAEAFF
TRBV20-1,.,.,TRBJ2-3,TGCAGTGCTAGACAGGGTCAAGCAGATACGCAGTATTTT,CSARQGQADTQYF
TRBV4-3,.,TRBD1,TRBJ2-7,TGCGCCAGCAGCCCTAATAGGGACAGGGGGTACAATGAGCAGTACTTC,CASSPNRDRGYNEQYF
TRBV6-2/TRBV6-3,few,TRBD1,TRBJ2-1,TGTGCCAGCAGCGACCGACAGGGACGGCACAATGAGCAGTTCTTC,CASSDRQGRHNEQFF
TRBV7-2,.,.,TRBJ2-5,TGTGCCAGCAGCTTTAAACAGGGAGAGGCCACCCAGTACTTC,CASSFKQGEATQYF
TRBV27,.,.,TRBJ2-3,TGTGCCAGCAGTTTAGGGACCCGTTATAGGGGGGGAGCTGATACGCAGTATTTT,CASSLGTRYRGGADTQYF
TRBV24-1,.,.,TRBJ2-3,TGTGCCACCAGTGATGCGGGCCTTACCAGCGCAGATACGCAGTATTTT,CATSDAGLTSADTQYF
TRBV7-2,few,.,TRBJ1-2,TGTGCCAGCAGCTTAGAGGGTATCGCCTATGGCTACACCTTC,CASSLEGIAYGYTF
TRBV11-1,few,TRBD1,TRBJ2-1,TGTGCCAGCAGCTTACAGGGGGCATATATCTATGAGCAGTTCTTC,CASSLQGAYIYEQFF
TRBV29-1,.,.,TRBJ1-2,TGCAGCGTTGAAGAATTCGGACAGTACTATGGCTACACCTTC,CSVEEFGQYYGYTF
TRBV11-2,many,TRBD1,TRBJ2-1,TGTGCCAGCAGCTTAGTTCTTTCTCAGACAGGGTCAAAGAGGGACAAGGCCAAGGGGCAGTTCTTC,CASSLVLSQTGSKRDKAKGQFF
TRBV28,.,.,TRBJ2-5,TGTGCCAGCAGTTCTCGTATCGGGGAGACCCAGTACTTC,CASSSRIGETQYF
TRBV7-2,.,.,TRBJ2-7,TGTGCCAGCAGCTTAGACGACACTCTGGACGAGCAGTACTTC,CASSLDDTLDEQYF
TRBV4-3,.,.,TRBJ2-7,TGCGCCAGCACCCCTTCATTTGTGGAAACCTACAATGAGCAGTACTTC,CASTPSFVETYNEQYF
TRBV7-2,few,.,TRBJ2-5,TGTGCCAGCAGTAAAACTAGGCCGGCCGAGACCCAGTACTTC,CASSKTRPAETQYF
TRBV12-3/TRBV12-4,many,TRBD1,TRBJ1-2,TGTGCCAGCAGTGTGACAGGGGGGTATGGCTACACCTTC,CASSVTGGYGYTF
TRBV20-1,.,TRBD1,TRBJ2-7,TGCAGTGCTAGAGAGGGGGGGACAGGGTCCCAATTCGAGCAGTACTTC,CSAREGGTGSQFEQYF
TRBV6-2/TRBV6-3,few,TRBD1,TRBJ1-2,TGTGCCAGCAGTGGGACAGGGACTAACTATGGCTACACCTTC,CASSGTGTNYGYTF
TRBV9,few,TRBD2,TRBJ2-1,TGTGCCAGCAGCGTAGTAGGCCTAGCGGGGGAGAGCTCCTACAATGAGCAGTTCTTC,CASSVVGLAGESSYNEQFF
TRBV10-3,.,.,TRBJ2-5,TGTGCCATCAGTGAGTCGAAGGCTGCGGAGACCCAGTACTTC,CAISESKAAETQYF
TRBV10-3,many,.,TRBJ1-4,TGTGCCATCAGTGAAGGCGAAAAACTGTTTTTT,CAISEGEKLFF
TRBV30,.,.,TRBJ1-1,TGTGCCGGGGCGGGGAACACTGAAGCTTTCTTT,CAGAGNTEAFF
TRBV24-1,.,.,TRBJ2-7,TGTGCCACCAGTGATTTGCCCCGGACCTACGAGCAGTACTTC,CATSDLPRTYEQYF
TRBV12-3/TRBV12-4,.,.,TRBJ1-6,TGTGCCAGCAGTTTGAGGGAACGGAATTCACCCCTCCACTTT,CASSLRERNSPLHF
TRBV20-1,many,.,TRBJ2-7,TGCAGTGCTAGCCTTCAGGGATCCTACGAGCAGTACTTC,CSASLQGSYEQYF
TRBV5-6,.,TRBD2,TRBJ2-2,TGTGCCAGCAGCTTGATAGCGGGGTGGAGTACCGGGGAGCTGTTTTTT,CASSLIAGWSTGELFF
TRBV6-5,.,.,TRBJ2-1,TGTGCCAGCAGTTACTCGACATCTACCAACAATGAGCAGTTCTTC,CASSYSTSTNNEQFF
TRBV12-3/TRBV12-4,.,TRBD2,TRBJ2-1,TGTGCCAGCAGTCCGACTCCATCTAGCGGGTACAATGAGCAGTTCTTC,CASSPTPSSGYNEQFF
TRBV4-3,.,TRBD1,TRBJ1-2,TGCGCCAGCAGCCAAGATCTCGGGGACAGGGTCTATGGCTACACCTTC,CASSQDLGDRVYGYTF
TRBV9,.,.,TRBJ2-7,TGTGCCAGCAGCGAGGACCCCACATACGAGCAGTACTTC,CASSEDPTYEQYF
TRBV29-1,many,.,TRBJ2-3,TGCAGCGGGATAGGAGATACGCAGTATTTT,CSGIGDTQYF